Presented here are 18 T cell receptor beta chains from one specimen sequenced in a study of blood T cell repertoires in COVID-19. Only in-frame clones appear in the TCRdb table, and some are missing; sequencing was by immunoSEQ multiplex PCR. The table records over 45,000 clones, 88% of them present only once. The sequencing sample was made of peripheral blood. Receptor source: a man in his 60s with active COVID-19.

This clone was detected a few times. This chain uses TRBV9 with TRBJ2-4; 13 bases align to TRBD2. Germline V CDR1 and CDR2: SGDLS, YYNGEE. Trimming took 3 bases from V and 8 from J; bases not matched to a gene: 8. This CDR3 is 16 amino acids long. The CDR3, as DNA: TGTGCCAGCAGCGGGGGACTAGCGGGAAATGAGGACATTCAGTACTTC. It specifies CASSGGLAGNEDIQYF.

V and J are TRBV11-2 and TRBJ2-1, with TRBD2 identical over 12 bases. V lost 3 bases, J lost 6 bases, and 3 bases stayed unmatched. The CDR3 covers 15 residues. Germline-derived CDR1 and CDR2 are SGHAT and FQNNGV. CDR3 DNA: TGTGCCAGCAGCTTCTCTAGCGGGAGGGGCAATGAGCAGTTCTTC. Translating it yields CASSFSSGRGNEQFF.

This rearrangement joins TRBV5-6 to TRBJ1-1; D not resolved. Germline-derived CDR1 and CDR2 are SGHDT and YYEEEE. The ends were cut back, 0 bases at V and 7 bases at J, with 13 bases in the middle. This CDR3 has 14 amino acids. This chain's CDR3 is CASSLAAGNHEAFF. The CDR3 DNA follows: TGTGCCAGCAGCTTGGCAGCGGGAAATCATGAAGCTTTCTTT.

This clone was seen a single time. V is TRBV27 and J is TRBJ2-4; possible D gene TRBD2, 5 bases. V dropped 2 bases and J dropped 7 bases, with 6 bases sitting between them. The CDR3 loop spans 12 amino acids. Germline V gene data show CDR1 as MNHEY and CDR2 as SMNVEV (reference sequence). CDR3 residues: CASSLRGNIQYF. For the CDR3, the DNA is TGTGCCAGCAGTTTACGGGGTAACATTCAGTACTTC.

This chain links TRBV10-3 with TRBJ2-1; 9 bases match TRBD1. V gave up 8 bases and J gave up 2 bases; unmatched junction bases: 1. CDR1 is ENHRY and CDR2 is SYGVKD in the germline V gene. The CDR3 contains 13 residues. For the CDR3, the DNA is TGTGCCATCGGACAGGGGACCTACAATGAGCAGTTCTTC. It is translated as CAIGQGTYNEQFF.

This chain uses TRBV5-5 with TRBJ1-1, with D hard to call. This CDR3 spans 13 amino acids. CDR1 is SGHKS, CDR2 YYEKEE, per germline (reference sequence). V lost 0 bases and J lost 4, with 7 bases in between. The CDR3 region has the DNA TGTGCCAGCAGCTTGGTGCAGTTCACTGAAGCTTTCTTT. Translated, it gives CASSLVQFTEAFF.

This clone is a singleton in its sample. V is TRBV6-5 and J is TRBJ2-3; D is uncertain. The CDR3 loop spans 15 amino acids. V was clipped by 5 bases and J by 0 bases, with 12 bases between them. The germline gives CDR1 MNHEY, CDR2 SVGAGI. CDR3 in DNA: TGTGCCAGCAGTAAGTACTACTCTAGCACAGATACGCAGTATTTT. Translated: CASSKYYSSTDTQYF.

V usage is TRBV3-1 (or the pseudogene TRBV3-2) and J usage is TRBJ2-5; 12 bases line up with TRBD1. V shed 0 bases and J 5 bases; nucleotides not matched to a gene: 7. The germline V gene has CDR1 LGHDT and CDR2 YNNKEL (reference sequence). There are 17 residues in the CDR3. CDR3 in DNA: TGTGCCAGCAGCCAAGAAACCGGGACAGGGGGCCGGGAGACCCAGTACTTC. Amino acids: CASSQETGTGGRETQYF.

The chain joins TRBV7-3 to TRBJ2-1; TRBD1 might be the D (5 bases). The CDR3 runs 13 residues. Germline values: CDR1 SGHTA, CDR2 FQGTGA. V was clipped by 5 bases and J by 6 bases, with 11 bases between them. The CDR3 bases are TGTGCCAGCAGCGGCACAGGCGGCAATGAGCAGTTCTTC. It encodes CASSGTGGNEQFF. Full variable domain (rest looked up from reference TRBV7-3 and TRBJ2-1): GAGVSQTPSNKVTEKGKYVELRCDPISGHTALYWYRQSLGQGPEFLIYFQGTGAADDSGLPNDRFFAVRPEGSVSTLKIQRTERGDSAVYLCASSGTGGNEQFFGPGTRLTVL.

CDR3 region: CASRDREGAEAFF. For the CDR3, the DNA is TGTGCCAGCAGGGACAGGGAGGGGGCTGAAGCTTTCTTT. This chain connects TRBV6-6 to TRBJ1-1, with TRBD1 matching over 8 bases. V lost 6 bases, J lost 6 bases, and 6 bases stayed unmatched. The CDR3 covers 13 residues. Germline V gene lookup returns CDR1 MNHNY and CDR2 SVGAGI (reference sequence).

The chain is built from TRBV5-1 and TRBJ2-2, with 8 bases aligning to TRBD1. The germline V gene encodes CDR1 SGHRS and CDR2 YFSETQ. This CDR3 has 15 residues. J was trimmed by 0 bases and V by 4 bases; bases with no gene match: 2. CDR3 nucleotide sequence: TGCGCCAGCAGCCGGACAGGGACGAACACCGGGGAGCTGTTTTTT. This gives the protein CASSRTGTNTGELFF.

DNA of the CDR3: TGCGCCAGCAGCTTGATGCCAGGGAACACTGAAGCTTTCTTT. It specifies CASSLMPGNTEAFF. The chain employs TRBV5-1 and TRBJ1-1; no definite D call. CDR3 length: 14 amino acids. Looked up from germline, CDR1 is SGHRS and CDR2 is YFSETQ. Between the trimmed V and J ends, which lost 1 base and 1 base, there was a span of 8 bases.

This chain connects TRBV28 to TRBJ1-2, with 10 bases matching TRBD1. The CDR3 has 15 amino acids. The germline gives CDR1 MDHEN, CDR2 SYDVKM. V was pared by 7 bases and J by 4 bases, with 9 bases of the junction left unmatched. CDR3 coding DNA: TGTGCCAGCACCTCTTCCGGGACAGGGGCCTATGGCTACACCTTC. It encodes CASTSSGTGAYGYTF.

This chain links TRBV30 with TRBJ2-1; 8 bases line up with TRBD2. The V segment lost 1 base and the J segment 8 bases; nucleotides outside the gene matches: 10. The germline gives CDR1 GTSNPN, CDR2 SVGIG (reference sequence). The CDR3 length is 15 residues. Here the CDR3 DNA reads TGTGCCTGGAGTGGGGGACTAGGGATGGGCGATGAGCAGTTCTTC. This encodes CAWSGGLGMGDEQFF.

The V gene is TRBV18, the J gene TRBJ2-7, with 7 positions matching TRBD2. This CDR3 is built from 16 residues. Losses at the gene ends were 2 bases for V and 0 bases for J; bases not matched to a gene: 7. Germline V gene data show CDR1 as KGHSH and CDR2 as LQKENI. CDR3 sequence: CASSPIPAGTSYEQYF. The CDR3 DNA follows: TGTGCCAGCTCACCAATACCAGCGGGAACCTCCTACGAGCAGTACTTC.

The J gene is TRBJ2-4, the V gene TRBV6-5, with TRBD1 matching 10 bases. With 6 bases clipped from V and 9 bases from J, the junction kept 5 bases outside the gene matches. Germline assignment: CDR1 MNHEY and CDR2 SVGAGI. The CDR3 is 13 amino acids. The CDR3 sequence: CASRPGQGRIQYF. As DNA, the CDR3 is TGTGCCAGCAGACCGGGACAGGGGCGCATTCAGTACTTC.

The chain is built from TRBV19 and TRBJ1-1, with TRBD1 matching 12 bases. Germline CDR1 LNHDA, CDR2 SQIVND (reference sequence). Trimming took 10 bases from V and 2 from J; bases not matched to a gene: 14. The CDR3 contains 17 residues. CDR3 nucleotide sequence: TGTGCCATCACAAGTCCCGGGACAGGGGGCAGAAACACTGAAGCTTTCTTT. This sequence encodes CAITSPGTGGRNTEAFF.

The chain combines TRBV6-5 with TRBJ1-2; TRBD1 matches 9 bases. With V trimmed by 0 bases and J by 3 bases, 5 bases remained unmatched. The V gene's germline CDR1 is MNHEY and CDR2 SVGAGI. The CDR3 runs 16 residues. CDR3 nucleotide sequence: TGTGCCAGCAGTTACTCACAGGGGGCCGATTACTATGGCTACACCTTC. This codes for CASSYSQGADYYGYTF.